The 5 T cell receptor delta chains presented below share a single source sample, sequenced in a study of DNA immune sequencing with unique molecular identifiers. A 32-plex genomic DNA assay used primers for all 8 TRDV and 4 TRDJ genes. In around 3 barcoding PCR cycles, molecules received a 12-nucleotide UMI, then adapter PCR followed. TCRdb re-called the multiplex PCR reads via CATT. Here the sample spans roughly 800 delta-chain clones, roughly 3.2% being singletons. Sequenced material: gamma-delta T cells from PBMCs. The receptors here all came from a human donor in good health.

V is TRDV2 and J is TRDJ1, with TRDD3 matching 13 bases. The germline gives CDR1 GEAIGNYY, CDR2 EKD. V was clipped by 0 bases and J by 0 bases; unmatched bases: 9. The CDR3 extends over 19 amino acids. This CDR3 is CACDTLTGGYAAYTDKLIF. The CDR3, as DNA: TGTGCCTGTGACACCCTTACTGGGGGATACGCGGCTTACACCGATAAACTCATCTTT.

This clone showed up just a few times. The same CDR3 also results from other DNA sequences found in this sample. The CDR3 region has the DNA TGTGCCTGTGACCCTCTACTGGGGGATACTGAATCCAGACCCCTGATCTTT. Its translation is CACDPLLGDTESRPLIF. The chain is built from TRDV2 and TRDJ4, with 12 bases lining up with TRDD3. The CDR3 has 17 amino acids. Germline V gene data show CDR1 as GEAIGNYY and CDR2 as EKD. The junction had 10 bases not matched to a gene; V was cut back by 3 bases and J by 0 bases.

Comment on this clone: It is likely a read error: a sequence one base away is far more abundant. Within the sample, other DNA sequences also encode this same CDR3. The rearrangement links TRDV2 to TRDJ1, with 10 bases lining up with TRDD3. This CDR3 spans 16 amino acids. CDR1 is GEAIGNYY, CDR2 EKD, per germline. V shed 3 bases and J 4 bases; nucleotides not matched to a gene: 10. CDR3: CACDGMGDTKVDKLIF. The CDR3 DNA is TGTGCCTGTGACGGTATGGGGGATACTAAGGTCGATAAACTCATCTTT.

Concerning this clone itself: TCRdb's entry gives the protein of a much larger clone, which mismatches this DNA's translation at residue 12, likely from a read error; the protein reported here is translated from the DNA. The chain couples TRDV2 to TRDJ1; 10 nucleotides agree with TRDD3. With V trimmed by 3 bases and J by 7 bases, 13 bases remained unmatched. Germline V lookup: CDR1 GEAIGNYY, CDR2 EKD. The CDR3 has 16 amino acids. This CDR3 reads CACDGMGDTKVVKLIF. The DNA of the CDR3 is TGTGCCTGTGACGGAATGGGGGATACTAAGGTCGTTAAACTCATCTTT.

Worth noting for this clone: For this DNA, TCRdb reports the protein of a much larger clone, which diverges at residue 5, most likely from a read error; the protein presented here is translated directly from the DNA. The gene calls are TRDV2 and TRDJ1, with 12 bases that match TRDD3. Germline CDR1 reads GEAIGNYY; CDR2 reads EKD. This CDR3 contains 15 residues. The ends lost 3 bases at V and 9 bases at J; junction bases unmatched: 10. Here the CDR3 reads CACDALTGGYKELIF. Here the CDR3 DNA reads TGTGCCTGTGACGCCCTTACTGGGGGATACAAGGAACTCATCTTT.